This TCR beta chain appears in the sequencing data of a study of T cell responses to AZD1222 COVID-19 vaccine. In the study overall: Pooled samples include second doses given at about 4 or 12 weeks. General study findings and limits: In a largely white British group with more females than males, clonal diversity was possibly underestimated.

Here immunoSEQ multiplex PCR was the method, and the copy in TCRdb shows in-frame clones only, minus some. The sample has roughly 150,000 clones; 80% to 95% are singletons. The sample holds a few counts of this clone. Its antigen remains unidentified. This TCR was recovered from an adult in good health. This sample comprised peripheral blood, obtained on day 0 of AZD1222 vaccination.

In nucleotides, the CDR3 is TGCGCCAGCGCCACAGGGTTCGGGGAGCTGTTTTTT. As protein: CASATGFGELFF. V usage is TRBV5-1 and J usage is TRBJ2-2, with a tentative D call TRBD1 (6 bases). V lost 7 bases and J lost 7, with 11 bases in between. The CDR3 has 12 amino acids. The germline V gene has CDR1 SGHRS and CDR2 YFSETQ.